The 32 T cell receptor beta chains presented below share a single source sample, sequenced in a study of cytomegalovirus exposure and HLA in healthy donors. The PCR had 60 Vbeta and 13 Jbeta primers. Method: immunoSEQ multiplex PCR; TCRdb's copy keeps in-frame clones and lacks some. This repertoire shows roughly 120,000 clones, about three quarters found once; its top ten account for 0.95% to 1.1%. Sequenced input: PBMCs. All receptors derive from a human donor in good health.

J is TRBJ2-5 and V is TRBV7-9; a possible D gene is TRBD1 (5 bases). The CDR3 sequence is 14 residues long. The V end was cut by 5 bases, the J end by 5 bases, with 15 bases between. Per the germline V gene, CDR1 is SEHNR and CDR2 is FQNEAQ (reference sequence). CDR3 residues: CASSHTGLSETQYF. The CDR3 nucleotides read TGTGCCAGCAGCCACACAGGCCTGTCGGAGACCCAGTACTTC.

The V gene is TRBV5-1, the J gene TRBJ1-2, with 9 bases fitting TRBD1. V was pared by 1 base and J by 7 bases, with 17 bases of the junction left unmatched. Germline loops: CDR1 SGHRS, CDR2 YFSETQ. The CDR3 sequence is 18 residues long. The chain's CDR3 is CASSLSSPSGTGHGGYTF. For the CDR3, the DNA is TGCGCCAGCAGCTTGTCTTCCCCGAGCGGGACAGGGCACGGTGGCTACACCTTC.

This clone was counted once. The chain employs TRBV11-2 and TRBJ1-1; D is unclear. The CDR3 contains 12 residues. Trimming pared 5 bases from V and 10 bases from J, leaving 14 bases between. The germline gives CDR1 SGHAT, CDR2 FQNNGV. The CDR3 here is CASSHQAVRAFF. The CDR3, as DNA: TGTGCCAGCAGCCATCAGGCAGTAAGAGCTTTCTTT.

The rearrangement uses TRBV9 and TRBJ1-2; D unclear. Germline loops: CDR1 SGDLS, CDR2 YYNGEE. The germline V and J ends were trimmed by 0 bases and 5 bases, with 11 bases remaining between them. The CDR3 has 14 residues. CDR3 amino acids: CASSVEARTYGYTF. The CDR3 nucleotides are TGTGCCAGCAGCGTAGAAGCTAGGACTTATGGCTACACCTTC.

J is TRBJ1-5 and V is TRBV5-6; D gene uncertain. Germline V CDR1 and CDR2: SGHDT, YYEEEE. Trimming took off 3 bases at V and 3 bases at J, with 10 bases between the two ends. The CDR3 totals 14 residues. For the CDR3, the DNA is TGTGCCAGCAGCTCGAACAGTGTCAATCAGCCCCAGCATTTT. Its protein is CASSSNSVNQPQHF.

As to this clone: At the DNA level, this CDR3 is encoded by other sequences in the same sample as well. The genes are TRBV6-1 and TRBJ2-5, with a tentative D call TRBD2 (7 bases). This CDR3 spans 19 amino acids. Trimming took off 2 bases at V and 4 bases at J, with 26 bases between the two ends. CDR1 and CDR2 from the germline V gene are MNHNS and SASEGT. CDR3 loop: CASSEISLGGGGGGETQYF. CDR3 in DNA: TGTGCCAGCAGTGAAATCTCGTTGGGTGGAGGGGGGGGAGGAGAGACCCAGTACTTC.

The chain joins TRBV4-1 to TRBJ2-3; D gene unclear. Germline V gene data show CDR1 as MGHRA and CDR2 as YSYEKL. With 1 base removed from V and 1 base from J, the gap between germline ends came to 9 bases. The CDR3 has 15 residues. This CDR3 reads CASSQGNVGTDTQYF. In nucleotides, the CDR3 is TGCGCCAGCAGCCAAGGAAATGTAGGCACAGATACGCAGTATTTT.

J is TRBJ1-5 and V is TRBV2, with 7 bases identical to TRBD1. This CDR3 has 15 residues. The J segment lost 3 bases and the V segment lost 5 bases, leaving 7 bases of the junction unmatched. Germline-derived CDR1 and CDR2 are SNHLY and FYNNEI. CDR3 in DNA: TGTGCCAGCAGTTACAGGGGAAGGTCCAATCAGCCCCAGCATTTT. Its protein is CASSYRGRSNQPQHF.

The chain couples TRBV2 to TRBJ2-1; 11 bases match TRBD1. The ends lost 4 bases at V and 3 bases at J; junction bases unmatched: 8. The CDR3 covers 17 residues. Germline CDR1 is SNHLY and CDR2 is FYNNEI. The CDR3 is CASSVPGTGGNYNEQFF. The CDR3 coding sequence is TGTGCCAGCAGTGTTCCCGGGACAGGGGGGAACTACAATGAGCAGTTCTTC.

V is TRBV28 and J is TRBJ2-7, with 9 bases lining up with TRBD2. CDR1 MDHEN and CDR2 SYDVKM come from the germline V gene. The CDR3 contains 17 residues. V lost 1 base and J lost 0; bases outside the gene matches: 7. As DNA, the CDR3 is TGTGCCAGCAGTTTATCCAGCGGGGGGCCGAGCTCCTACGAGCAGTACTTC. Translating it yields CASSLSSGGPSSYEQYF.

This chain uses TRBV28 with TRBJ2-5, with D maybe TRBD2 (6 bases). The J call may be incorrect, as the DNA end agrees better with TRBJ2-7. CDR1 and CDR2 from the germline V gene are MDHEN and SYDVKM. This CDR3 has 16 residues. CDR3: CASSSGAGGDSYEQYF. The CDR3 DNA reads as TGTGCCAGCAGTTCCGGGGCGGGCGGGGACTCCTACGAGCAGTACTTC.

This chain connects TRBV5-8 to TRBJ1-5; D is ambiguous. CDR3 size: 18 residues. Germline CDR1 is SGHTS and CDR2 is YDEGEE. Trimming took 4 bases from V and 3 from J, leaving 23 bases between them. The chain's CDR3 is CASSQEPFWAGLNQPQHF. CDR3 DNA: TGTGCCAGCAGCCAAGAACCCTTTTGGGCAGGCCTCAATCAGCCCCAGCATTTT. Drawing the rest from reference TRBV5-8 and TRBJ1-5, the complete variable domain is EAGVTQSPTHLIKTRGQQATLRCSPISGHTSVYWYQQALGLGLQFLLWYDEGEERNRGNFPPRFSGRQFPNYSSELNVNALELEDSALYLCASSQEPFWAGLNQPQHFGDGTRLSIL.

The chain links TRBV28 to TRBJ1-4; D ambiguous. CDR3 size: 14 residues. The V end lost 5 bases, the J end lost 0 bases, and 7 bases lay between the germline ends. Germline CDR1 reads MDHEN; CDR2 reads SYDVKM. As DNA, the CDR3 is TGTGCCAGCAGTCGTTTTGCAACTAATGAAAAACTGTTTTTT. It translates to CASSRFATNEKLFF.

This sequence joins TRBV2 and TRBJ1-1; no clear D. Germline-derived CDR1 and CDR2 are SNHLY and FYNNEI. V lost 4 bases and J lost 4, with 13 bases in between. The length of the CDR3 is 14 residues. The chain's CDR3 is CASSVATLGTEAFF. In DNA form, the CDR3 reads TGTGCCAGCAGTGTAGCGACCCTAGGCACTGAAGCTTTCTTT.

The chain joins TRBV4-1 to TRBJ2-7; 7 bases line up with TRBD1. The CDR3 consists of 14 residues. The germline gives CDR1 MGHRA, CDR2 YSYEKL. V dropped 4 bases and J dropped 2; count of bases not matched to a gene: 5. The CDR3 sequence: CASSRPGQAYEQYF. The DNA for the CDR3 is TGCGCCAGCAGCCGGCCCGGACAGGCCTACGAGCAGTACTTC.

CDR3 DNA sequence: TGTGCCACAAAACAGATGAGCTCCTATAATTCACCCCTCCACTTT. This codes for CATKQMSSYNSPLHF. The chain employs TRBV27 and TRBJ1-6; D is uncertain. The germline gives CDR1 MNHEY, CDR2 SMNVEV (reference sequence). The CDR3 sequence is 15 residues long. Trimming took off 10 bases at V and 0 bases at J, with 13 bases between the two ends.

The chain links TRBV2 to TRBJ1-2, with TRBD1 matching 10 bases. Per germline, CDR1 SNHLY and CDR2 FYNNEI. Trimming at V came to 2 bases and at J to 5 bases, leaving 5 bases not matched to a gene. This CDR3 has 15 residues. As DNA, the CDR3 is TGTGCCAGCAGTGAAAGACAGGGGGCTTTTTATGGCTACACCTTC. The encoded protein is CASSERQGAFYGYTF.

This clone occurred once. Here the CDR3 DNA reads TGTGCCAGCAGCCCCGGAGGGACTCAGAATTGGGAGACCCAGTACTTC. The encoded protein is CASSPGGTQNWETQYF. The chain employs TRBV5-6 and TRBJ2-5, with D possibly matching TRBD2 (6 bases). Germline lookup yields CDR1 SGHDT and CDR2 YYEEEE. V shed 4 bases and J shed 5 bases, with 21 bases lying between them. The CDR3 spans 16 residues. The whole variable domain, filled in from reference TRBV5-6 and TRBJ2-5, reads DAGVTQSPTHLIKTRGQQVTLRCSPKSGHDTVSWYQQALGQGPQFIFQYYEEEERQRGNFPDRFSGHQFPNYSSELNVNALLLGDSALYLCASSPGGTQNWETQYFGPGTRLLVL.

J is TRBJ2-7 and V is TRBV29-1; 9 positions agree with TRBD1. Losses at the gene ends were 4 bases for V and 4 bases for J; bases not matched to a gene: 14. This CDR3 contains 16 residues. Per germline, CDR1 SQVTM and CDR2 ANQGSEA. CDR3 bases: TGCAGCGTTGGGGGGTTGGTGGACAGGGGCAGTTACGAGCAGTACTTC. Its protein is CSVGGLVDRGSYEQYF.

This chain joins TRBV27 and TRBJ1-1; no firm D call. V lost 8 bases to trimming and J lost 1 base, with 17 bases between them. Germline V gene data show CDR1 as MNHEY and CDR2 as SMNVEV (reference sequence). The CDR3 loop spans 15 amino acids. The CDR3 spells CASGSPGGANTEAFF. The CDR3 DNA sequence: TGTGCCAGCGGGTCCCCGGGTGGCGCGAACACTGAAGCTTTCTTT.

This CDR3 reads CASSTPSYNEQFF. The CDR3 coding sequence is TGTGCCAGCTCAACTCCTTCCTACAATGAGCAGTTCTTC. The chain employs TRBV2 and TRBJ2-1; D is ambiguous. Germline loops: CDR1 SNHLY, CDR2 FYNNEI. Trimming took off 8 bases at V and 1 base at J, with 9 bases between the two ends. The CDR3 runs to 13 residues.

This clone was detected once. The genes are TRBV2 and TRBJ1-6; D is uncertain. Germline V lookup: CDR1 SNHLY, CDR2 FYNNEI. Trimming took off 7 bases at V and 0 bases at J, with 10 bases between the two ends. CDR3 length: 15 amino acids. The CDR3 spells CASKRVSSYNSPLHF. The DNA of the CDR3 is TGTGCCAGCAAACGGGTGAGCTCCTATAATTCACCCCTCCACTTT.

The gene calls are TRBV9 and TRBJ2-3; D perhaps matches TRBD2 (6 bases). Germline CDR1 and CDR2: SGDLS and YYNGEE. The CDR3 length is 15 residues. V was shortened by 0 bases and J by 1 base, with 9 bases between the two germline ends. CDR3 coding DNA: TGTGCCAGCAGCGTAGAGGGCGGGGGCACAGATACGCAGTATTTT. This sequence encodes CASSVEGGGTDTQYF.

The V and J genes are TRBV29-1 and TRBJ2-7; 8 bases fit TRBD1. V trimming: 4 bases; J trimming: 4 bases; junction bases outside the gene matches: 6. Looked up from germline, CDR1 is SQVTM and CDR2 is ANQGSEA. The CDR3 is made up of 13 amino acids. The CDR3 bases are TGCAGCGTTGTGGGACAGGCTACTTACGAGCAGTACTTC. It yields the protein CSVVGQATYEQYF.

This clone was detected only once. This chain uses TRBV5-4 with TRBJ1-1; TRBD1 aligns across 7 bases. V lost 0 bases to trimming and J lost 6 bases; unmatched junction nucleotides: 5. The CDR3 is 14 amino acids. Germline CDR1 SGHNT, CDR2 YYREEE (reference sequence). In nucleotides, the CDR3 is TGTGCCAGCAGCTTGGACAGGGGAAAGGCTGAAGCTTTCTTT. Encoded protein: CASSLDRGKAEAFF.

V and J are TRBV5-6 and TRBJ2-7; D perhaps matches TRBD1 (6 bases). The CDR3 extends over 16 amino acids. Per the germline V gene, CDR1 is SGHDT and CDR2 is YYEEEE. Trimming left V 0 bases short and J 6 bases short, with 19 bases between. CDR3 region: CASSLEGGRRGGEQYF. DNA of the CDR3: TGTGCCAGCAGCTTGGAGGGTGGTCGCAGGGGCGGCGAGCAGTACTTC. The full variable domain, its missing parts supplied by reference TRBV5-6 and TRBJ2-7, is DAGVTQSPTHLIKTRGQQVTLRCSPKSGHDTVSWYQQALGQGPQFIFQYYEEEERQRGNFPDRFSGHQFPNYSSELNVNALLLGDSALYLCASSLEGGRRGGEQYFGPGTRLTVT.

The chain carries TRBV7-7 and TRBJ2-7; TRBD1 agrees at 10 bases. J was trimmed by 0 bases and V by 0 bases; bases with no gene match: 14. The CDR3 spans 20 residues. Germline V gene sequence: CDR1 SSHAT, CDR2 FNYEAQ (reference sequence). This CDR3 is CASSLAKIDPGQGFSYEQYF. The CDR3 DNA reads TGTGCCAGCAGCTTAGCGAAAATCGATCCGGGACAGGGGTTCTCCTACGAGCAGTACTTC.

J is TRBJ1-1 and V is TRBV4-2; TRBD1 might be the D (6 bases). This CDR3 is built from 17 residues. V lost 4 bases, J lost 7 bases, and 25 bases lay in between. Germline V gene lookup returns CDR1 LGHNA and CDR2 YNFKEQ. The CDR3 sequence is CASSPRGAGREEGEAFF. CDR3 DNA sequence: TGTGCCAGCAGCCCCCGGGGGGCAGGGCGGGAAGAAGGTGAAGCTTTCTTT.

V gene TRBV19 combines with J gene TRBJ1-2, with 7 bases matching TRBD1. CDR1 is LNHDA and CDR2 is SQIVND in the germline V gene (reference sequence). The CDR3 is made up of 14 amino acids. The V gene end was trimmed by 7 bases and the J gene end by 5 bases; junction bases not matched to a gene: 10. The CDR3 region has the DNA TGTGCCAGTACCGACCTCTCACAGGGGTATGGCTACACCTTC. Translation: CASTDLSQGYGYTF.

The chain employs TRBV9 and TRBJ1-1, with D perhaps TRBD1 (5 bases). The germline gives CDR1 SGDLS, CDR2 YYNGEE. This CDR3 spans 15 amino acids. Trimming cost V 0 bases and J 4 bases, with 13 bases left between them. CDR3 coding DNA: TGTGCCAGCAGCGTAGGGGGGGTGGGGGGCACTGAAGCTTTCTTT. Translating it yields CASSVGGVGGTEAFF.

J is TRBJ1-1 and V is TRBV5-8, with D possibly matching TRBD1 (6 bases). The V and J ends lost 4 bases and 5 bases respectively, with 18 bases between them. The CDR3 has 15 amino acids. Germline CDR1 SGHTS, CDR2 YDEGEE. Here the CDR3 DNA reads TGTGCCAGCAGCCCGTGGCTGGGGGGGCGTACTGAAGCTTTCTTT. Protein product: CASSPWLGGRTEAFF.

The V gene is TRBV29-1, the J gene TRBJ2-2; TRBD2 agrees at 11 bases. The CDR3 spans 14 residues. V lost 7 bases to trimming and J lost 5 bases; unmatched junction nucleotides: 6. Germline CDR1 and CDR2: SQVTM and ANQGSEA. Here the CDR3 DNA reads TGCAGCGCTGCCGGGACTAGCGGTACCGGGGAGCTGTTTTTT. Amino acid sequence: CSAAGTSGTGELFF.